These T cell receptor beta chains were read from a single sample in a study of cytomegalovirus exposure and HLA in healthy donors. Some clones are missing from TCRdb's copy, which holds only in-frame ones; the method was immunoSEQ multiplex PCR. This table holds just under 80,000 clones, around 78% found once. The sample consisted of PBMCs. Receptors were obtained from a man aged 40-49 years in good health and CMV-seronegative. Each CDR3 is given with its conserved first and last residue. The D gene is left open where the match is weak. The size field is filled for only some rows; it gives once, few, many or a size class.

len: 16
v_gene: TRBV4-1
j_gene: TRBJ2-1
d_gene: -
abundance: -
CDR3aa: CASSHGTGPSYNEQFF
CDR3nt: TGCGCCAGCAGCCATGGAACAGGTCCCTCCTACAATGAGCAGTTCTTC

len: 16
v_gene: TRBV7-7
j_gene: TRBJ2-5
d_gene: TRBD2
abundance: -
CDR3aa: CASSPAGSGRGETQYF
CDR3nt: TGTGCTAGCAGCCCCGCCGGTTCGGGGCGGGGGGAGACCCAGTACTTC

len: 18
v_gene: TRBV13
j_gene: TRBJ2-5
d_gene: TRBD1
abundance: -
CDR3aa: CASSAGGRGWGDKETQYF
CDR3nt: TGTGCCAGCAGCGCAGGGGGCAGGGGTTGGGGAGATAAGGAGACCCAGTACTTC

len: 13
v_gene: TRBV10-3
j_gene: TRBJ1-1
d_gene: TRBD1
abundance: -
CDR3aa: CATRRGPLTEAFF
CDR3nt: TGTGCCACCAGGAGGGGGCCTCTGACTGAAGCTTTCTTT

len: 16
v_gene: TRBV5-1
j_gene: TRBJ2-7
d_gene: TRBD2
abundance: few
CDR3aa: CASSSGLAGLSNEQYF
CDR3nt: TGCGCCAGCAGCTCTGGACTAGCGGGCCTCTCGAACGAGCAGTACTTC

len: 15
v_gene: TRBV28
j_gene: TRBJ1-4
d_gene: -
abundance: -
CDR3aa: CASSLSRTANEKLFF
CDR3nt: TGTGCCAGCAGTTTATCTAGGACAGCCAATGAAAAACTGTTTTTT

len: 16
v_gene: TRBV4-2
j_gene: TRBJ2-5
d_gene: TRBD2
abundance: -
CDR3aa: CASSQERLAGLEIQYF
CDR3nt: TGTGCCAGCAGCCAAGAAAGACTAGCGGGATTAGAGATCCAGTACTTC

len: 13
v_gene: TRBV10-1
j_gene: TRBJ1-1
d_gene: -
abundance: -
CDR3aa: CASSGLGRAEAFF
CDR3nt: TGCGCCAGCAGTGGACTAGGGAGGGCTGAAGCTTTCTTT

len: 15
v_gene: TRBV25-1
j_gene: TRBJ1-5
d_gene: -
abundance: -
CDR3aa: CASSPRTGSNQPQHF
CDR3nt: TGTGCCAGCTCTCCCAGAACGGGGAGCAATCAGCCCCAGCATTTT

len: 14
v_gene: TRBV19
j_gene: TRBJ1-5
d_gene: TRBD1
abundance: -
CDR3aa: CASRGTGGGQPQHF
CDR3nt: TGTGCCAGTAGGGGGACAGGGGGCGGTCAGCCCCAGCATTTT

len: 13
v_gene: TRBV5-4
j_gene: TRBJ1-2
d_gene: -
abundance: once
CDR3aa: CASSAGINYGYTF
CDR3nt: TGTGCCAGCAGCGCGGGGATTAACTATGGCTACACCTTC

len: 13
v_gene: TRBV7-9
j_gene: TRBJ1-2
d_gene: -
abundance: -
CDR3aa: CASSLEGEGGYTF
CDR3nt: TGTGCCAGCAGCTTAGAGGGGGAGGGTGGCTACACCTTC

len: 18
v_gene: TRBV18
j_gene: TRBJ2-7
d_gene: TRBD2
abundance: -
CDR3aa: CASSPLRLAGVGTYEQYF
CDR3nt: TGTGCCAGCTCACCACTGAGGCTAGCGGGAGTGGGGACTTACGAGCAGTACTTC

len: 15
v_gene: TRBV27
j_gene: TRBJ2-1
d_gene: TRBD2
abundance: -
CDR3aa: CASSFSGSLYNEQFF
CDR3nt: TGTGCCAGCAGTTTTAGCGGGAGTTTATACAATGAGCAGTTCTTC

len: 16
v_gene: TRBV19
j_gene: TRBJ2-3
d_gene: TRBD1
abundance: -
CDR3aa: CASSPRDRGSTDTQYF
CDR3nt: TGTGCCAGTAGTCCCCGGGACAGGGGTTCCACAGATACGCAGTATTTT

len: 14
v_gene: TRBV6-6
j_gene: TRBJ2-7
d_gene: TRBD2
abundance: -
CDR3aa: CASFESAGGPEQYF
CDR3nt: TGTGCCAGCTTTGAGTCAGCGGGAGGGCCCGAGCAGTACTTC

len: 14
v_gene: TRBV28
j_gene: TRBJ1-2
d_gene: TRBD1
abundance: -
CDR3aa: CASSTGQGFFGYTF
CDR3nt: TGTGCCAGCAGTACCGGACAGGGATTCTTTGGCTACACCTTC